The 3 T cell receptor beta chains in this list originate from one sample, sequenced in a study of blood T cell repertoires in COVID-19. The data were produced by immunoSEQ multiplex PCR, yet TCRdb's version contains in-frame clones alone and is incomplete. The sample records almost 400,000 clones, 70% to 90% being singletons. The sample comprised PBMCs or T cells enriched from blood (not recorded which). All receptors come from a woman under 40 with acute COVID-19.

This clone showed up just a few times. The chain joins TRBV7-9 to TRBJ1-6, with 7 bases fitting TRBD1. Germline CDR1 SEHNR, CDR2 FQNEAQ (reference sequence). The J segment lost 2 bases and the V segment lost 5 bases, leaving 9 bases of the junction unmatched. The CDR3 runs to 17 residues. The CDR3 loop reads CASSEGHGTAYNSPLHF. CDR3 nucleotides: TGTGCCAGCAGCGAAGGCCATGGGACAGCCTATAATTCACCCCTCCACTTT.

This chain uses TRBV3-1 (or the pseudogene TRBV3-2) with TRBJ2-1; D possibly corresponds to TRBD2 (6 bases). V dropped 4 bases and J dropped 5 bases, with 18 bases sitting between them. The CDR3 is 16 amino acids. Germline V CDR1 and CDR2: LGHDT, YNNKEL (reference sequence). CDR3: CASSPAIGGVDNEQFF. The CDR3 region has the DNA TGTGCCAGCAGCCCGGCCATTGGCGGGGTAGACAATGAGCAGTTCTTC.

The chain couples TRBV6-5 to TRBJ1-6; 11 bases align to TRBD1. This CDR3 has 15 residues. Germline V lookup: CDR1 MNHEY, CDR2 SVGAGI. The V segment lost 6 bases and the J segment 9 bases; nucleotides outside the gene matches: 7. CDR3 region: CASRADRGQSSPLHF. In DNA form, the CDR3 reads TGTGCCAGCAGGGCGGACAGGGGGCAAAGTTCACCCCTCCACTTT.